This T cell receptor beta chain was observed in a study of OX40 agonist ivuxolimab in advanced cancers. Across the study: The patients' treatment was ivuxolimab, an agonistic anti-OX40 (CD134) antibody. Patients were roughly 81% male with ages roughly 23 to 90, mean about 60.

Germline V gene lookup returns CDR1 LGHNA and CDR2 YSLEER. The CDR3 has 17 residues. Trimming removed 0 bases at V and 0 bases at J, with 12 bases between. The method was immunoSEQ multiplex PCR; TCRdb's version includes in-frame clones alone and lacks a portion of them. The data contain more than 50,000 clones, approximately 86% of them seen just once; the ten biggest clones take up approximately 0.55%. This sequence joins TRBV4-3 and TRBJ2-1; D is undetermined. The clonotype was recovered from an adult with an advanced solid tumor such as melanoma, head and neck, liver or kidney cancer. The sample in question was CD4+ or CD8+ T cells sorted from blood, obtained in a trial of the OX40 agonist ivuxolimab. In nucleotides, the CDR3 is TGCGCCAGCAGCCAAGAACCGCAGAGAAGCTCCTACAATGAGCAGTTCTTC. This codes for CASSQEPQRSSYNEQFF.